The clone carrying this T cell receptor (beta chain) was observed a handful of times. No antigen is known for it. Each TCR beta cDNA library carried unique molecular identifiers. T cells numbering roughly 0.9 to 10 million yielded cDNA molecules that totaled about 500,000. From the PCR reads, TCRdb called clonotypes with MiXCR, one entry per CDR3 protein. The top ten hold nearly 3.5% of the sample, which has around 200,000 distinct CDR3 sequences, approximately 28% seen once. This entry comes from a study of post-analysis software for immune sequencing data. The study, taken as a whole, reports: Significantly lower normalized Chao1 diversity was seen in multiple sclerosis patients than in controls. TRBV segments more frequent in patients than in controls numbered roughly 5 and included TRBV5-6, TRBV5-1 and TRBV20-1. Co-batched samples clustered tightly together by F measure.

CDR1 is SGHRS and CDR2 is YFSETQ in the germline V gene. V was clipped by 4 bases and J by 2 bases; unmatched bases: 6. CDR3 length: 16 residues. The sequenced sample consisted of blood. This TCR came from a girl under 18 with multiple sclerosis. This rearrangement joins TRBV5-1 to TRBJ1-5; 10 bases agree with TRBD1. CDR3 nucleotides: TGCGCCAGCAGCCAGGACAGGGGGTCCCGCAATCAGCCCCAGCATTTT. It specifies CASSQDRGSRNQPQHF.